A single sample gave rise to the 9 T cell receptor beta chains below, sequenced in a study of OX40 agonist ivuxolimab in advanced cancers. The protocol was immunoSEQ multiplex PCR, while the TCRdb copy is restricted to in-frame clones and leaves out a portion. Among 75,000 to 95,000 clones, approximately 90% were seen once, and the ten largest hold 7.4%. The sequenced sample was CD4+ or CD8+ T cells sorted from blood, obtained in a trial of the OX40 agonist ivuxolimab. The receptors stem from an adult with an advanced solid tumor such as melanoma, head and neck, liver or kidney cancer.

The chain has TRBV7-2 and TRBJ2-7; TRBD2 might be the D (6 bases). Trimming removed 1 base from V and 3 bases from J, with 13 bases in between. Germline CDR1 is SGHTA and CDR2 is FQGNSA. This CDR3 region has 15 residues. CDR3 nucleotide sequence: TGTGCCAGCAGCTTAGACCTCCCGACTAGCTACGAGCAGTACTTC. Its protein is CASSLDLPTSYEQYF.

This clone appeared a single time. The chain couples TRBV19 to TRBJ2-7; 7 nucleotides align to TRBD1. Trimming cost V 5 bases and J 2 bases; bases outside gene matches: 6. Germline V gene sequence: CDR1 LNHDA, CDR2 SQIVND (reference sequence). The CDR3 runs to 14 residues. This CDR3 is CASSFNGQAYEQYF. CDR3 bases: TGTGCCAGTAGTTTTAATGGACAGGCCTACGAGCAGTACTTC.

V is TRBV19 and J is TRBJ2-7; TRBD1 matches at 11 bases. V lost 5 bases to trimming and J lost 3 bases; unmatched junction nucleotides: 3. Germline V gene lookup returns CDR1 LNHDA and CDR2 SQIVND (reference sequence). The CDR3 has 14 amino acids. The CDR3: CASSPGTGGYEQYF. CDR3 sequence (DNA): TGTGCCAGTAGTCCCGGGACAGGGGGCTACGAGCAGTACTTC. The full variable domain, completed using reference TRBV19 and TRBJ2-7, is DGGITQSPKYLFRKEGQNVTLSCEQNLNHDAMYWYRQDPGQGLRLIYYSQIVNDFQKGDIAEGYSVSREKKESFPLTVTSAQKNPTAFYLCASSPGTGGYEQYFGPGTRLTVT.

V usage is TRBV4-2 and J usage is TRBJ2-1; tentatively, D is TRBD1 (5 bases). The CDR3 is 13 amino acids. V lost 3 bases and J 6 bases, leaving 9 bases between the germline ends. Germline CDR1 is LGHNA and CDR2 is YNFKEQ. CDR3 in amino acids: CASSQTAGNEQFF. The CDR3 DNA reads as TGTGCCAGCAGCCAGACAGCCGGCAATGAGCAGTTCTTC.

CDR3: CASSFGWEGIRTYNEQFF. CDR3 DNA sequence: TGTGCCAGCAGTTTTGGCTGGGAGGGAATCCGTACCTACAATGAGCAGTTCTTC. The chain couples TRBV27 to TRBJ2-1, with 7 nucleotides matching TRBD2. CDR3 length: 18 amino acids. Germline V CDR1 and CDR2: MNHEY, SMNVEV (reference sequence). The ends lost 3 bases at V and 2 bases at J; junction bases unmatched: 13.

The chain carries TRBV30 and TRBJ1-1, with D tentatively TRBD1 (5 bases). Trimming left V 4 bases short and J 2 bases short, with 11 bases between. Germline V lookup: CDR1 GTSNPN, CDR2 SVGIG (reference sequence). This CDR3 comprises 13 residues. CDR3 loop: CAWTRDGNTEAFF. The CDR3 DNA reads as TGTGCCTGGACCCGGGACGGTAACACTGAAGCTTTCTTT.

The rearrangement joins TRBV19 to TRBJ2-2, with TRBD2 matching 16 bases. V was pared by 4 bases and J by 6 bases, with 8 bases of the junction left unmatched. The CDR3 contains 18 residues. Germline assignment: CDR1 LNHDA and CDR2 SQIVND (reference sequence). DNA for the CDR3: TGTGCCAGTAGTACCGGGACTAGCGGGAGGGCCTTATCCGGGGAGCTGTTTTTT. It specifies CASSTGTSGRALSGELFF.

There are a few counts of this clone. V usage is TRBV18 and J usage is TRBJ1-5, with a weak D call TRBD1 (6 bases). Trimming cost V 6 bases and J 6 bases, with 21 bases left between them. This CDR3 is built from 16 residues. Germline values: CDR1 KGHSH, CDR2 LQKENI. The CDR3 bases are TGTGCCAGCTCGGACTCTCCCGGGGGCATGGGTCAGCCCCAGCATTTT. Translating gives CASSDSPGGMGQPQHF.

This clone showed up many times. This sequence joins TRBV30 and TRBJ2-7; tentative D call: TRBD1 (6 bases). V lost 2 bases to trimming and J lost 6 bases, with 14 bases between them. The length of the CDR3 is 13 residues. Germline V gene lookup returns CDR1 GTSNPN and CDR2 SVGIG (reference sequence). CDR3 region: CAWSTHTGFEQYF. The DNA for the CDR3 is TGTGCCTGGAGTACCCACACAGGGTTCGAGCAGTACTTC. Variable domain in full (rest from reference TRBV30 and TRBJ2-7): SQTIHQWPATLVQPVGSPLSLECTVEGTSNPNLYWYRQAAGRGLQLLFYSVGIGQISSEVPQNLSASRPQDRQFILSSKKLLLSDSGFYLCAWSTHTGFEQYFGPGTRLTVT.